This T cell receptor (beta chain) is drawn from a study of cytomegalovirus exposure and HLA in healthy donors. About the research overall: Unique TCR beta sequences numbering 117 million came from around 180 million T cells in an earlier analysis.

Regarding the study as a whole: Earlier analysis looked at TCR beta V segments, and most were productive about 87% or about 30% of the time. Most likely, a cluster of highly shared sequence variants arose as a sequencing artifact. Reports credit the classifier with highly specific, highly sensitive diagnosis of cytomegalovirus status.

With respect to this clone: Its antigen remains unknown.

Germline CDR1 is SGHRS and CDR2 is YFSETQ. CDR3 length equals 15 residues. The J segment lost 5 bases and the V segment lost 0 bases, leaving 6 bases of the junction unmatched. This PCR relied on a set of 60 Vbeta primers and 13 Jbeta primers. TCRdb's copy holds only in-frame clones and misses some; the assay was immunoSEQ multiplex PCR. The sample contains some 180,000 clones, roughly 84% of which appear only once. The sequence was collected from a man under 40 in good health and CMV-seropositive. The material sequenced was PBMCs. The chain joins TRBV5-1 to TRBJ1-1; 8 bases line up with TRBD1. The CDR3 sequence is CASSLVTGAGTEAFF. CDR3 coding DNA: TGCGCCAGCAGCTTGGTGACAGGGGCAGGAACTGAAGCTTTCTTT.